Sequencing of this TCR beta chain was carried out in a study of blood T cell repertoires in COVID-19. The overall study: Samples representing acute and convalescent COVID-19 were sourced from the United States, Italy and Spain.

Germline CDR1 and CDR2: MDHEN and SYDVKM. J was trimmed by 11 bases and V by 5 bases; bases with no gene match: 7. The CDR3 is made up of 13 amino acids. Per the original data handling: Estimated nucleated cell counts came from reference gene primer amplification. This table comes from immunoSEQ multiplex PCR, and its TCRdb copy is limited to in-frame clones, with some not included. V, J and clone size derive from that table, while D and trimming were established from the DNA sequence. The table shows about 130,000 clones, with 60% to 80% occurring only once. The chain joins TRBV28 to TRBJ2-3; 10 nucleotides line up with TRBD2. The TCR originated in a man aged 55 to 69 who had recovered from COVID-19. Input material: peripheral blood. The CDR3 loop reads CASSPTSGLQQYF. For the CDR3, the DNA is TGTGCCAGCAGTCCGACTAGCGGGCTACAGCAGTATTTT.